The 18 T cell receptor beta chains reported below all come from one sample, sequenced in a study of blood T cell repertoires in COVID-19. Repertoires were generated with immunoSEQ multiplex PCR, while TCRdb's copy carries only in-frame clones and drops some. The table includes about 400,000 clones, around 90% detected once. Sequenced input: PBMCs or T cells enriched from blood (not recorded which). The receptors shown here come from a middle-aged woman with acute COVID-19.

The CDR3 DNA reads as TGTGCCAGTAGTACATTAGCGGGGACCTTCTACGAGCAGTACTTC. Amino acids: CASSTLAGTFYEQYF. The gene calls are TRBV19 and TRBJ2-7, with TRBD2 matching 8 bases. Unmatched junction bases numbered 8, after V lost 4 bases and J lost 3 bases. Per germline, CDR1 LNHDA and CDR2 SQIVND (reference sequence). The CDR3 loop spans 15 amino acids.

This chain links TRBV3-1 (or the pseudogene TRBV3-2) with TRBJ2-3; 13 positions agree with TRBD2. CDR1 and CDR2 (germline): LGHDT, YNNKEL (reference sequence). The CDR3 length is 16 residues. Trimming cost V 7 bases and J 4 bases; bases outside gene matches: 8. CDR3 sequence (DNA): TGTGCCAGCAACCTAGGGACTAGCGGGGCCGCAGATACGCAGTATTTT. Protein sequence: CASNLGTSGAADTQYF.

This clone was recorded once. The J gene is TRBJ1-1, the V gene TRBV29-1; a possible D gene is TRBD1 (5 bases). Germline V gene data show CDR1 as SQVTM and CDR2 as ANQGSEA. V lost 7 bases, J lost 5 bases, and 17 bases lay in between. The CDR3 loop spans 13 amino acids. The CDR3 region has the DNA TGCAGCGGCGCTTTGGACACGTTGACTGAAGCTTTCTTT. This encodes CSGALDTLTEAFF.

V gene TRBV21-1 combines with J gene TRBJ2-3; the tabulated D call, TRBD1, remains unverified against the DNA. TRBV21-1 is designated a pseudogene. This CDR3 is built from 20 residues. The CDR3 sequence: CASSKVDRGAPQYSTDTQYF. The CDR3 DNA sequence: TGTGCCAGCAGCAAGGTAGACAGGGGGGCACCACAATATAGCACAGATACGCAGTATTTT.

The V gene is TRBV2, the J gene TRBJ1-1; D perhaps matches TRBD1 (5 bases). The CDR3 is 14 residues long. Trimming took 3 bases from V and 2 from J, leaving 10 bases between them. From germline, CDR1 is SNHLY and CDR2 FYNNEI. CDR3 sequence: CASSEDILNTEAFF. The CDR3 nucleotides are TGTGCCAGCAGTGAGGACATTTTAAACACTGAAGCTTTCTTT.

In nucleotides, the CDR3 is TGTGCCAGCAGGGTGGGAGGGGCGAACACTGAAGCTTTCTTT. It specifies CASRVGGANTEAFF. The V and J genes are TRBV2 and TRBJ1-1, with D possibly TRBD1 on 5 matching bases. V was cut by 6 bases and J by 1 base, with 12 bases left in between. The CDR3 contains 14 residues. Germline V gives CDR1 SNHLY, CDR2 FYNNEI.

This chain connects TRBV2 to TRBJ1-4; D is possibly TRBD1 (6 bases). The CDR3 covers 16 residues. Trimming cost V 6 bases and J 4 bases, with 18 bases left between them. Germline V CDR1 and CDR2: SNHLY, FYNNEI. The CDR3 here is CASSPGQIGINEKLFF. The CDR3 region has the DNA TGTGCCAGCAGCCCCGGACAGATAGGGATTAATGAAAAACTGTTTTTT.

J is TRBJ2-7 and V is TRBV7-9; weak D call: TRBD1 (6 bases). Trimming pared 1 base from V and 6 bases from J, leaving 10 bases between. The CDR3 length is 13 residues. The germline V gene encodes CDR1 SEHNR and CDR2 FQNEAQ (reference sequence). This CDR3 reads CASSLEQGGEQYF. DNA of the CDR3: TGTGCCAGCAGCTTAGAACAGGGTGGCGAGCAGTACTTC.

The chain uses TRBV28 and TRBJ2-5; D is possibly TRBD1 (6 bases). Germline CDR1 MDHEN, CDR2 SYDVKM. The CDR3 totals 21 residues. The ends were cut back, 3 bases at V and 5 bases at J, with 34 bases in the middle. The CDR3 sequence is CASSFPPVQQVSNRVSETQYF. DNA of the CDR3: TGTGCCAGCAGTTTTCCCCCGGTCCAGCAGGTTTCCAACAGGGTTTCCGAGACCCAGTACTTC. Full variable domain (outside the CDR3, taken from reference TRBV28 and TRBJ2-5): DVKVTQSSRYLVKRTGEKVFLECVQDMDHENMFWYRQDPGLGLRLIYFSYDVKMKEKGDIPEGYSVSREKKERFSLILESASTNQTSMYLCASSFPPVQQVSNRVSETQYFGPGTRLLVL.

V and J are TRBV12-3 or TRBV12-4 and TRBJ2-2; 8 bases agree with TRBD2. The CDR3 loop spans 13 amino acids. V dropped 8 bases and J dropped 6; count of bases not matched to a gene: 5. CDR3: CASSTRGAGELFF. The DNA for the CDR3 is TGTGCCAGCTCCACGCGGGGGGCCGGGGAGCTGTTTTTT.

The genes are TRBV19 and TRBJ1-6; 10 bases align to TRBD1. The V gene end was trimmed by 1 base and the J gene end by 10 bases; junction bases not matched to a gene: 4. The CDR3 loop spans 15 amino acids. CDR1 is LNHDA, CDR2 SQIVND, per germline (reference sequence). CDR3 loop: CASSIGDRGRSPLHF. CDR3 DNA: TGTGCCAGTAGTATAGGGGACAGGGGAAGGTCACCCCTCCACTTT.

This clone is a singleton in its sample. The chain uses TRBV19 and TRBJ1-5, with TRBD1 matching 10 bases. Per the germline V gene, CDR1 is LNHDA and CDR2 is SQIVND (reference sequence). The CDR3 loop spans 19 amino acids. The ends lost 3 bases at V and 2 bases at J; junction bases unmatched: 13. The CDR3 loop is CASSIDRQGARGGNQPQHF. The CDR3, as DNA: TGTGCCAGTAGTATTGACCGACAGGGGGCTCGTGGAGGCAATCAGCCCCAGCATTTT.

The chain couples TRBV2 to TRBJ1-5; no clear D. Germline CDR1 SNHLY, CDR2 FYNNEI. The ends were cut back, 7 bases at V and 2 bases at J, with 9 bases in the middle. The CDR3 has 13 residues. CDR3 DNA sequence: TGTGCCAGCACATCAGGCGGCAATCAGCCCCAGCATTTT. This codes for CASTSGGNQPQHF.

J is TRBJ2-5 and V is TRBV27, with TRBD2 matching 7 bases. CDR1 is MNHEY, CDR2 SMNVEV, per germline (reference sequence). The V gene end was trimmed by 6 bases and the J gene end by 13 bases; junction bases not matched to a gene: 8. This CDR3 has 11 amino acids. CDR3 sequence: CASSSPGGLYF. The CDR3 DNA follows: TGTGCCAGCAGCAGCCCGGGGGGTTTGTACTTC.

In regard to this clone: Additional DNA sequences in this sample encode the identical CDR3. J is TRBJ2-3 and V is TRBV3-1 (or the pseudogene TRBV3-2); no clear D gene. The CDR3 consists of 13 residues. Trimming stripped 4 bases from V and 1 base from J, with 6 bases between. Germline CDR1 and CDR2: LGHDT and YNNKEL (reference sequence). CDR3 coding DNA: TGTGCCAGCAGCCTCCGGGGCACAGATACGCAGTATTTT. Translating it yields CASSLRGTDTQYF.

CDR3 sequence reads: CASSSGRANFF. The CDR3, as DNA: TGTGCCAGCAGCAGCGGACGGGCAAATTTCTTT. The chain joins TRBV5-4 to TRBJ1-1; D gene unclear. Looked up from germline, CDR1 is SGHNT and CDR2 is YYREEE (reference sequence). CDR3 size: 11 residues. The V and J ends lost 4 bases and 13 bases respectively, with 14 bases between them.

V and J are TRBV27 and TRBJ1-1, with D uncertain. The CDR3 is 13 amino acids. V lost 7 bases, J lost 5 bases, and 14 bases lay in between. Germline V gene data show CDR1 as MNHEY and CDR2 as SMNVEV (reference sequence). The CDR3 here is CASKRTEGTEAFF. In DNA form, the CDR3 reads TGTGCCAGCAAAAGAACAGAAGGTACTGAAGCTTTCTTT.

The genes are TRBV18 and TRBJ2-2; TRBD2 agrees at 8 bases. Unmatched junction bases numbered 5, after V lost 3 bases and J lost 2 bases. Germline loops: CDR1 KGHSH, CDR2 LQKENI. The CDR3 is 16 amino acids. The DNA for the CDR3 is TGTGCCAGCTCACCGCAACGGGGGGGAAACACCGGGGAGCTGTTTTTT. As protein: CASSPQRGGNTGELFF.